The 16 T cell receptor beta chains listed next were all sequenced from one sample in a study of a mutant IDH1 vaccine in newly diagnosed glioma (dated by TCRdb to about 2021). The intended sense of this specimen's time point label: baseline, week 1 (first vaccination visit). Per the publication, the treatment or condition label means: pre-vaccination baseline after standard-of-care therapy. Library preparation employed the immunoSEQ multiplex PCR assay. TCRdb mirrors the immuneACCESS table, restricted to in-frame sequences. Some clones are absent from its copies; in checked studies, under half trace to an unresolved V gene, and the reason for the others is unknown. The sample yields 25,000 to 35,000 clones; roughly 87% were counted once. The ten largest account for roughly a fifth of the sample. The sequencing here drew on PBMCs, taken from a glioma patient treated with radiotherapy, temozolomide or both. These receptors came from a man under 40 with glioma.

This clone came up once. The chain has TRBV7-2 and TRBJ2-5, with 16 bases that match TRBD2. The CDR3 runs 17 residues. Unmatched junction bases numbered 8, after V lost 3 bases and J lost 7 bases. CDR1 and CDR2 (germline): SGHTA, FQGNSA. The chain's CDR3 is CASSLGLAGGPLGTQYF. CDR3 in DNA: TGTGCCAGCAGCTTGGGACTAGCGGGAGGGCCGCTGGGGACCCAGTACTTC.

The chain has TRBV19 and TRBJ1-5; TRBD1 matches at 9 bases. V dropped 1 base and J dropped 2; count of bases not matched to a gene: 0. This CDR3 has 15 residues. CDR1 LNHDA and CDR2 SQIVND come from the germline V gene (reference sequence). Here the CDR3 reads CASSIGTGGNQPQHF. Here the CDR3 DNA reads TGTGCCAGTAGTATAGGGACAGGGGGCAATCAGCCCCAGCATTTT.

This clone was recorded a few times. The chain combines TRBV19 with TRBJ1-5; TRBD1 aligns across 9 bases. This CDR3 region has 14 residues. From germline, CDR1 is LNHDA and CDR2 SQIVND (reference sequence). The V and J ends lost 7 bases and 6 bases, in that order; junction bases with no gene match: 7. The CDR3 nucleotides read TGTGCCAGTACAGGTGGGACAGGGACTCAGCCCCAGCATTTT. It yields the protein CASTGGTGTQPQHF.

This clone has a handful of counts. The V call is TRBV9, the J call TRBJ2-2; a possible D gene is TRBD2 (6 bases). Deletions cut 0 bases from V and 0 bases from J, with 9 bases between. CDR3 length equals 16 residues. Germline V CDR1 and CDR2: SGDLS, YYNGEE. CDR3 bases: TGTGCCAGCAGCGTAGAGGAGGGGTCGAACACCGGGGAGCTGTTTTTT. It yields the protein CASSVEEGSNTGELFF.

J is TRBJ2-2 and V is TRBV2; tentative D call: TRBD1 (6 bases). There are 14 residues in the CDR3. Germline values: CDR1 SNHLY, CDR2 FYNNEI. V lost 6 bases and J lost 2, with 10 bases in between. As DNA, the CDR3 is TGTGCCAGCAGGCGCAGGGGAAACACCGGGGAGCTGTTTTTT. This encodes CASRRRGNTGELFF.

By its share, this clone is medium-sized. This sequence joins TRBV19 and TRBJ1-5, with D unclear. The germline V gene encodes CDR1 LNHDA and CDR2 SQIVND (reference sequence). V shed 4 bases and J shed 9 bases, with 16 bases lying between them. The CDR3 consists of 14 residues. The CDR3 nucleotides read TGTGCCAGTAGTACCGACGCGTTCTATGGGCCCCAGCATTTT. The encoded protein is CASSTDAFYGPQHF. Together with reference TRBV19 and TRBJ1-5, the CDR3 gives the full variable domain: DGGITQSPKYLFRKEGQNVTLSCEQNLNHDAMYWYRQDPGQGLRLIYYSQIVNDFQKGDIAEGYSVSREKKESFPLTVTSAQKNPTAFYLCASSTDAFYGPQHFGDGTRLSIL.

V is TRBV6-6 and J is TRBJ2-1; D ambiguous. This CDR3 is built from 11 residues. Trimming shortened V by 5 bases and J by 4 bases, and 3 bases separated the two germline ends. Germline values: CDR1 MNHNY, CDR2 SVGAGI (reference sequence). CDR3 sequence reads: CASSQYNEQFF. The CDR3 region has the DNA TGTGCCAGCAGTCAATACAATGAGCAGTTCTTC.

The chain's CDR3 is CASSEGTGGYEQYF. In DNA, the CDR3 is TGTGCCAGCAGTGAGGGGACAGGGGGCTACGAGCAGTACTTC. The rearrangement uses TRBV6-1 and TRBJ2-7, with 11 bases identical to TRBD1. This CDR3 has 14 residues. Germline V CDR1 and CDR2: MNHNS, SASEGT. J gave up 3 bases and V 3 bases, and 1 base lay outside the gene matches.

The V and J genes are TRBV6-5 and TRBJ1-6; D is ambiguous. The CDR3 extends over 13 amino acids. CDR1 is MNHEY, CDR2 SVGAGI, per germline. Between the trimmed V and J ends, which lost 3 bases and 8 bases, there was a span of 8 bases. The CDR3 nucleotides are TGTGCCAGCAGTTATTCGCGGGATTCACCCCTCCACTTT. It yields the protein CASSYSRDSPLHF.

There are a few counts of this clone. The gene calls are TRBV10-2 and TRBJ1-2, with D unresolved. Germline V gives CDR1 WSHSY, CDR2 SAAADI. Deletions cut 2 bases from V and 4 bases from J, with 11 bases between. This CDR3 has 14 residues. The CDR3 DNA follows: TGCGCCAGCAGTGAGAGTCAGCCCCTCTATGGCTACACCTTC. It is translated as CASSESQPLYGYTF.

The chain carries TRBV2 and TRBJ1-1; TRBD1 might be the D (5 bases). Trimming removed 8 bases from V and 0 bases from J, with 22 bases in between. The germline V gene encodes CDR1 SNHLY and CDR2 FYNNEI. The CDR3 contains 17 residues. The CDR3 nucleotides read TGTGCCAGCTGTCGTCTCTGGGGCAGAACTATGAACACTGAAGCTTTCTTT. Translated, it gives CASCRLWGRTMNTEAFF.

V usage is TRBV5-6 and J usage is TRBJ2-7, with 9 bases matching TRBD1. The V segment lost 4 bases and the J segment 4 bases; nucleotides outside the gene matches: 6. Per germline, CDR1 SGHDT and CDR2 YYEEEE. The CDR3 sequence is 14 residues long. The CDR3 loop reads CASSKGQGRYEQYF. For the CDR3, the DNA is TGTGCCAGCAGCAAGGGACAGGGTAGGTACGAGCAGTACTTC.

The chain uses TRBV27 and TRBJ1-1, with no clear D. V dropped 7 bases and J dropped 0 bases, with 18 bases sitting between them. Germline V gene lookup returns CDR1 MNHEY and CDR2 SMNVEV (reference sequence). The CDR3 contains 16 residues. This chain's CDR3 is CASTPGSGFMNTEAFF. DNA of the CDR3: TGTGCCAGCACCCCGGGTTCCGGCTTCATGAACACTGAAGCTTTCTTT.

This clone came up a few times. V usage is TRBV27 and J usage is TRBJ1-2; a possible D gene is TRBD1 (6 bases). V lost 5 bases, J lost 9 bases, and 25 bases lay in between. In germline, CDR1 is MNHEY, CDR2 SMNVEV (reference sequence). The CDR3 runs to 16 residues. CDR3 bases: TGTGCCAGCAGTCCACACCCGACAGGACAAAAGGCACGCTACACCTTC. Residues: CASSPHPTGQKARYTF.

This clone was detected a few times. The V call is TRBV10-3, the J call TRBJ2-7, with D hard to call. The length of the CDR3 is 16 residues. From germline, CDR1 is ENHRY and CDR2 SYGVKD. The V gene lost 2 bases and the J gene lost 4 bases, with 18 bases spanning the gap. The CDR3 reads CAISETITPTSYEQYF. As DNA, the CDR3 is TGTGCCATCAGTGAGACAATAACGCCTACCTCTTACGAGCAGTACTTC.

The chain uses TRBV10-3 and TRBJ1-2; D unclear. CDR1 and CDR2 (germline): ENHRY, SYGVKD. V was pared by 3 bases and J by 3 bases, with 8 bases between. The CDR3 totals 13 residues. The CDR3 protein is CAISDPSYYGYTF. The CDR3, as DNA: TGTGCCATCAGTGACCCCTCATACTATGGCTACACCTTC.